The entry below describes one T cell receptor (beta chain). This record belongs to a study of blood T cells in healthy people across ages. Trimming took off 0 bases at V and 0 bases at J, with 12 bases between the two ends. CDR1 is LGHDT, CDR2 YNNKEL, per germline (reference sequence). The CDR3 runs 16 residues. A second PCR of roughly 7 to 11 cycles used a sample-barcoded 5' primer and a J-beta primer mix. TCRdb reprocessed the 5' RACE reads with MiXCR, giving one entry per CDR3 protein. The sample includes nearly 800,000 distinct CDR3 sequences, just over 55% of them seen just once. The V and J genes are TRBV3-1 and TRBJ2-7, with D perhaps assigned TRBD1 or TRBD2 (6 bases each). The TCR comes from a man in his forties in good health. Sequenced material: blood. The CDR3 is CASSQERGEFSYEQYF. The CDR3 nucleotides are TGTGCCAGCAGCCAAGAGAGGGGGGAATTCTCCTACGAGCAGTACTTC.